This TCR beta chain was identified in a study of shared clonotypes between healthy human individuals. Study summary: Each donor's CD4 naive and CD4 memory cells filled three plates apiece, CD8 naive two, and CD8 memory one.

This clone was seen only once. As yet, its antigen is unknown. Measured with immunoSEQ multiplex PCR; TCRdb has only the in-frame clones, and not every one. The sample holds over 2,000,000 clones, roughly 93% seen once. CD8 cells regarded as naive lacked CD45RO, were positively chosen for CCR7, and omitted terminally differentiated effector memory CD45RA+ cells. The study's findings and limits: Clonotype sharing across several donors was observed for about 5.5% of naive CD4 clonotypes. Rarefaction showed that sequencing of sorted subsets was incomplete (despite large depth).

The sequenced sample consisted of naive CD8+ T cells from PBMCs. The receptor's source is a young man in good health. Some clones in this sample may be carry-over from other donors' samples.

CDR3 coding DNA: TGTGCCAGCAGTTGGGGACTAGCGGGAAGCACAGATACGCAGTATTTT. Its protein product is CASSWGLAGSTDTQYF. The V gene is TRBV28, the J gene TRBJ2-3; 13 nucleotides match TRBD2. The CDR3 contains 16 residues. V gave up 4 bases and J gave up 0 bases; unmatched junction bases: 1. The germline V gene has CDR1 MDHEN and CDR2 SYDVKM. Based on the CDR3 plus reference TRBV28 and TRBJ2-3, the full variable domain is DVKVTQSSRYLVKRTGEKVFLECVQDMDHENMFWYRQDPGLGLRLIYFSYDVKMKEKGDIPEGYSVSREKKERFSLILESASTNQTSMYLCASSWGLAGSTDTQYFGPGTRLTVL.